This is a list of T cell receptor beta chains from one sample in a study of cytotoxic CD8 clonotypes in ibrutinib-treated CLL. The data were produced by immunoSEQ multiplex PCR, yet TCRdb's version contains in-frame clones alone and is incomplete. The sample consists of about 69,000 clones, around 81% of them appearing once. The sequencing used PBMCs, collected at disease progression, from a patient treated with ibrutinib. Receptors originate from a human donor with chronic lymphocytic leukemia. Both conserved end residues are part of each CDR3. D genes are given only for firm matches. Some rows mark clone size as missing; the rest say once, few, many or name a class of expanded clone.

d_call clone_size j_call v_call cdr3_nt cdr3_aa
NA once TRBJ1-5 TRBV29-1 TGCAGCGTTGAAGGGGGGTGGGGACAGCCCCAGCATTTT CSVEGGWGQPQHF
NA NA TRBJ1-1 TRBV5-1 TGCGCCAGCAGCTTTCAGGGTCCGAGGACTGAAGCTTTCTTT CASSFQGPRTEAFF
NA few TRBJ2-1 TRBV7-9 TGTGCCAGCAGCTCCGGATGGGAGCAGTTCTTC CASSSGWEQFF
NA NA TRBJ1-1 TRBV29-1 TGCAGCGTTAGAGGGCTCAACACTGAAGCTTTCTTT CSVRGLNTEAFF
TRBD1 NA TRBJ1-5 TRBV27 TGTGCCAGCAGTTATAATGGGGGACAGGATCAGCCCCAGCATTTT CASSYNGGQDQPQHF
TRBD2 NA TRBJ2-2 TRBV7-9 TGTGCCAGCAGCCCTAGCGGGGGCCGCGGGGAGCTGTTTTTT CASSPSGGRGELFF
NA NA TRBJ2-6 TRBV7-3 TGTGCCAGCAGCTTAAGGGGAGGAGTTTCTGGGGCCAACGTCCTGACTTTC CASSLRGGVSGANVLTF
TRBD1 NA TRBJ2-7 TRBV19 TGTGCCAGTAGTATCTACGGGACAGGTTCCTACGAGCAGTACTTC CASSIYGTGSYEQYF
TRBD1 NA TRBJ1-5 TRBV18 TGTGCCAGCTCACCAGACAGGGGATGGGATCAGCCCCAGCATTTT CASSPDRGWDQPQHF
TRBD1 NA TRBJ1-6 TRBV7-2 TGTGCCAGCAGCCTCCGAGGACAGGGGGCAGGTTCACCCCTCCACTTT CASSLRGQGAGSPLHF
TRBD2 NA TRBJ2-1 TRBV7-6 TGTGCCAGCAGCAAAAGCGGGAGCGCCTACAATGAGCAGTTCTTC CASSKSGSAYNEQFF
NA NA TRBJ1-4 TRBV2 TGTGCCAGCAGTGAAGCAGTTACGGGGTTCCGGCGTGAAAAACTGTTTTTT CASSEAVTGFRREKLFF
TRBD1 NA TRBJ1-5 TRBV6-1 TGTGCCAGCAGCGACAGGGGAAATCAGCCCCAGCATTTT CASSDRGNQPQHF
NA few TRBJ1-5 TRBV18 TGTGCCAGCTCACCCTCAGCAGGCGCTCGGCCCCAGCATTTT CASSPSAGARPQHF
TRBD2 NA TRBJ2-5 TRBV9 TGTGCCAGCAGCCCAGGAACTAGCGGGGTACAAGAGACCCAGTACTTC CASSPGTSGVQETQYF
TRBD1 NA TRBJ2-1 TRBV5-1 TGCGCCAGCAGCCTAACAGGGGGCTCAGGTGGCTACAATGAGCAGTTCTTC CASSLTGGSGGYNEQFF
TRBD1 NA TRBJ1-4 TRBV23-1 TGCGCCAGCAGTCACCGGACAGGGGAAACAACTAATGAAAAACTGTTTTTT CASSHRTGETTNEKLFF
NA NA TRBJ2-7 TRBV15 TGTGCCACCAGCAGAGGCCCGGGATTGGGACAAGAATACGAGCAGTACTTC CATSRGPGLGQEYEQYF
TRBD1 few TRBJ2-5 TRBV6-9 TGTGCCAGCAGGAGGGGACAGGGGAAGACCCAGTACTTC CASRRGQGKTQYF
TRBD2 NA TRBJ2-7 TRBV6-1 TGTGCCATCTCAACTAGCGCCTACGAGCAGTACTTC CAISTSAYEQYF
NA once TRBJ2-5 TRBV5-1 TGCGCCAGCAGCTTGGGGACCCAGTACTTC CASSLGTQYF
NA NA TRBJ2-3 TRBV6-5 TGTGCCAGCAGCCACGGTCGAACCACAGATACGCAGTATTTT CASSHGRTTDTQYF
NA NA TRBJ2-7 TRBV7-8 TGTGCCAGCAGCCAAAGACAGGCTTCCTACGAGCAGTACTTC CASSQRQASYEQYF
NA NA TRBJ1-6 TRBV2 TGTGCCAGCAATTCAGGATTCTATAATTCACCCCTCCACTTT CASNSGFYNSPLHF
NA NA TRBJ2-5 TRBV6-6 TGTGCCAGCAGTTCCACCACCTCACGGGGTGGGGAGACCCAGTACTTC CASSSTTSRGGETQYF
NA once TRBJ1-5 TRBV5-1 TGCGCCAGCAGCTTTTCGGGGATTAGCAATCAGCCCCAGCATTTT CASSFSGISNQPQHF
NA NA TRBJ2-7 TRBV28 TGTGCCAGCAGTTTGTACCAGGGTGGCTACGAGCAGTACTTC CASSLYQGGYEQYF
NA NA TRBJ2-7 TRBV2 TGTGCCAGCAGTCCGCCTGTGGCGAACGAGCAGTACTTC CASSPPVANEQYF
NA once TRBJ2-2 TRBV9 TGTGCCAGCAGCGAAGTCTCCATCACCGGGGAGCTGTTTTTT CASSEVSITGELFF
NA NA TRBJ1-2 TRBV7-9 TGTGCCAGCAGCTTAGGGGGTTATGGCTACACCTTC CASSLGGYGYTF
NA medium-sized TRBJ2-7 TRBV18 TGTGCCAGCTCAACGGGACTGAGGATCTACGAGCAGTACTTC CASSTGLRIYEQYF
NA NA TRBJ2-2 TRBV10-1 TGCGCCAGCAGTGAGAGACAGGTCTCCGGGGAGCTGTTTTTT CASSERQVSGELFF
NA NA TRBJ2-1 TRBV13 TGTGCCAGCAGCCCGAGACAGGATCTCTACAATGAGCAGTTCTTC CASSPRQDLYNEQFF
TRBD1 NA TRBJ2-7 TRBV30 TGTGCCAGTAGGGGGACAGGGTCCTACGAGCAGTACTTC CASRGTGSYEQYF
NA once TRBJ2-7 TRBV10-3 TGTGCCACCAGGGATGGTCGGGACGAGCAGTACTTC CATRDGRDEQYF
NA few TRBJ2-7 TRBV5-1 TGCGCCACTCGCCGGGACCTAAGTAGAGGCTACGAGCAGTACTTC CATRRDLSRGYEQYF
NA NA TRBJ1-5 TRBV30 TGTGCCTGGAGTGTAGGGCCTGGAAATCAGCCCCAGCATTTT CAWSVGPGNQPQHF
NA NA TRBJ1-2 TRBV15 TGTGCCACCAGCAGTGGACTGGGGGGGGCGCCCGGCTACACCTTC CATSSGLGGAPGYTF
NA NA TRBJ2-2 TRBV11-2 TGTGCCAGCAGCTTAGAGGGCGGGACCTACACCGGGGAGCTGTTTTTT CASSLEGGTYTGELFF
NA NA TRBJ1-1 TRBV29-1 TGCAGCGTTGAGTTGTGGGGGGCGCATGGGGGCACTGAAGCTTTCTTT CSVELWGAHGGTEAFF
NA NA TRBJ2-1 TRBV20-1 TGCAGTGTCCCCGGGTACAATGAGCAGTTCTTC CSVPGYNEQFF
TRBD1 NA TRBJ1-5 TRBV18 TGTGCCAGCTCATCGGGACAGGCTTCAGGAGTTGGGCAGCCCCAGCATTTT CASSSGQASGVGQPQHF
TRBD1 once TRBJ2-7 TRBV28 TGTGCCAGCGGGACAGGGCGCTACGAGCAGTACTTC CASGTGRYEQYF
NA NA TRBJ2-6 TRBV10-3 TGTGCCATCAGTGAGTCAAGGATCTCTGGGGCCAACGTCCTGACTTTC CAISESRISGANVLTF
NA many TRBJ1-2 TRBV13 TGTGCCAGCAGCTCAAGTAGGAGCGGGGCGTCTGGCTACACCTTC CASSSSRSGASGYTF
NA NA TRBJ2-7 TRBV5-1 TGCGCCAGCAGCTTGGACTACCCGGGGGCCTACGAGCAGTACTTC CASSLDYPGAYEQYF
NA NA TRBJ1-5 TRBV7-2 TGTGCCAGCAGGGCCGGGATGTTCGGTAGCCAGCCCCAGCATTTT CASRAGMFGSQPQHF
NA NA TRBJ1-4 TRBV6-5 TGTGCCAGCAGTTATCAGGGAAGGGGTGAAAAACTGTTTTTT CASSYQGRGEKLFF
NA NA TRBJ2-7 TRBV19 TGTGCCAGCGCGAGGGGCTCGTACTACGAGCAGTACTTC CASARGSYYEQYF
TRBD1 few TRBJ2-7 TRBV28 TGTGCCAGCAGTGGGGACAGGACCTACGAGCAGTACTTC CASSGDRTYEQYF
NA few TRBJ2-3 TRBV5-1 TGCGCCAGCGGTCGGGCGGAAAGCACAGATACGCAGTATTTT CASGRAESTDTQYF
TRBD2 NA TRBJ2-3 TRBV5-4 TGTGCCAGCAGACGTACTAGCGGGGGGTCCGGAGATACGCAGTATTTT CASRRTSGGSGDTQYF
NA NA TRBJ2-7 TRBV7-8 TGTGCCAGCACCCTAGGGACCGGGAGCTCCTACGAGCAGTACTTC CASTLGTGSSYEQYF
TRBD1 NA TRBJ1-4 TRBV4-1 TGCGCCAGCAGCCAAAAGGACAGGGCTAATGAAAAACTGTTTTTT CASSQKDRANEKLFF
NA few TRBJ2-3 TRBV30 TGTGCCTCACCTAGGGCAGGCACAGATACGCAGTATTTT CASPRAGTDTQYF